Following are 8 T cell receptor beta chains from one sample sequenced in a study of human T cells and chemical hapten exposure. The time point is: patch test 1, 2 weeks after DPC sensitization. Treatment described: therapeutic diphenylcyclopropenone sensitization with weekly scalp DPC. TCRdb re-called the RACE reads through MiXCR, storing one row per CDR3 protein. Among roughly 190,000 distinct CDR3 sequences listed, around 22% were seen once. Specimen: whole blood, collected in connection with sensitization to the hapten diphenylcyclopropenone (DPC). The receptors were sampled from a woman between 50 and 59 years old with alopecia areata. Some clones in this sample may be carry-over from other donors' samples.

The sample holds many counts of this clonotype. This chain joins TRBV15 and TRBJ2-1, with D maybe TRBD1 (5 bases). CDR3 length equals 15 residues. V was clipped by 5 bases and J by 8 bases, with 19 bases between them. The germline V gene has CDR1 LNHNV and CDR2 YYDKDF (reference sequence). This CDR3 reads CATSQGPLTGHEQFF. The CDR3, as DNA: TGTGCCACCAGCCAAGGACCTCTCACAGGCCATGAGCAGTTCTTC.

The rearrangement joins TRBV7-3 to TRBJ2-2, with D perhaps TRBD2 (6 bases). The CDR3 length is 15 residues. Deletions cut 5 bases from V and 2 bases from J, with 12 bases between. Germline V CDR1 and CDR2: SGHTA, FQGTGA. CDR3 coding DNA: TGTGCCAGCAGCAAAGGGACTCCTAACACCGGGGAGCTGTTTTTT. Amino acids: CASSKGTPNTGELFF.

V and J are TRBV10-3 and TRBJ1-1; no reliable D call. This CDR3 has 15 residues. CDR1 and CDR2 from the germline V gene are ENHRY and SYGVKD. The V end was cut by 0 bases, the J end by 3 bases, with 11 bases between. The CDR3 region has the DNA TGTGCCATCAGTGAGTCCAGGAGTTCCGACACTGAAGCTTTCTTT. Translation gives CAISESRSSDTEAFF.

This clonotype was counted between two and nine times. The chain recombines TRBV29-1 with TRBJ2-5, with a tentative D call TRBD2 (6 bases). Between the trimmed V and J ends, which lost 7 bases and 7 bases, there was a span of 13 bases. Germline assignment: CDR1 SQVTM and CDR2 ANQGSEA. The CDR3 totals 11 residues. CDR3 amino acids: CSAGGQWTQYF. CDR3 DNA sequence: TGCAGCGCTGGAGGGCAGTGGACCCAGTACTTC.

This clonotype was observed a few times. J is TRBJ1-1 and V is TRBV29-1; 9 nucleotides agree with TRBD1. Per the germline V gene, CDR1 is SQVTM and CDR2 is ANQGSEA. CDR3 size: 17 residues. The V gene end was trimmed by 1 base and the J gene end by 0 bases; junction bases not matched to a gene: 9. CDR3 region: CSVEVNRDRVMNTEAFF. The CDR3 DNA sequence: TGCAGCGTTGAAGTGAACCGGGACAGGGTCATGAACACTGAAGCTTTCTTT.

The V call is TRBV2, the J call TRBJ1-1; D ambiguous. CDR1 and CDR2 (germline): SNHLY, FYNNEI. The length of the CDR3 is 13 residues. V was trimmed by 8 bases and J by 3 bases, leaving 13 bases between them. Here the CDR3 reads CASGVDEDTEAFF. CDR3 nucleotides: TGTGCCAGCGGGGTGGACGAGGACACTGAAGCTTTCTTT.

This clonotype has more than one count but fewer than ten. The rearrangement joins TRBV27 to TRBJ2-5, with 8 bases lining up with TRBD2. The CDR3 is 14 residues long. Germline CDR1 is MNHEY and CDR2 is SMNVEV (reference sequence). Germline trimming cut 6 bases from V and 2 bases from J; bases unmatched to any gene: 5. As DNA, the CDR3 is TGTGCCAGCAGCCGTCGGGGGGGTCAAGAGACCCAGTACTTC. Translation gives CASSRRGGQETQYF.

V is TRBV7-8 and J is TRBJ2-1; D remains ambiguous. V was shortened by 1 base and J by 7 bases, with 14 bases between the two germline ends. The CDR3 runs to 15 residues. Germline CDR1 is SGHVS and CDR2 is FQNEAQ. The CDR3 DNA sequence: TGTGCCAGCAGCTTAGTTCACGCAGTCGGGAATGAGCAGTTCTTC. This codes for CASSLVHAVGNEQFF.